The 27 T cell receptor beta chains below come from one sample, sequenced in a study of shared clonotypes between healthy human individuals. Measured with immunoSEQ multiplex PCR; TCRdb has only the in-frame clones, and not every one. The table includes roughly 2,300,000 clones, about 90% detected once. The sample taken for sequencing was naive CD4+ T cells from PBMCs. The subset denotes: CD45RA+ positively selected. These receptors were obtained from a man between 18 and 35 years old in good health. Some clones in this sample may be carry-over from other donors' samples.

The chain carries TRBV10-3 and TRBJ1-3, with 8 bases that match TRBD1. J gave up 1 base and V 8 bases, and 10 bases lay outside the gene matches. The CDR3 is made up of 16 amino acids. Per the germline V gene, CDR1 is ENHRY and CDR2 is SYGVKD. The CDR3 region has the DNA TGTGCCATCGGGAGGACAGGGTGGGATTCTGGAAACACCATATATTTT. It translates to CAIGRTGWDSGNTIYF.

The chain couples TRBV10-3 to TRBJ2-1; the match to TRBD2 covers 8 bases. Looked up from germline, CDR1 is ENHRY and CDR2 is SYGVKD. The ends lost 6 bases at V and 12 bases at J; junction bases unmatched: 4. The CDR3 is 11 amino acids. The CDR3: CAISNTSGQFF. CDR3 in DNA: TGTGCCATCAGCAACACTAGCGGGCAGTTCTTC.

The chain joins TRBV6-5 to TRBJ2-7, with 13 positions matching TRBD2. The CDR3 spans 15 residues. V lost 4 bases, J lost 4 bases, and 4 bases stayed unmatched. The germline V gene encodes CDR1 MNHEY and CDR2 SVGAGI. The CDR3: CASSSRTSGRYEQYF. CDR3 bases: TGTGCCAGCAGTTCCCGGACTAGCGGGAGATACGAGCAGTACTTC.

V is TRBV11-1 and J is TRBJ2-1, with 9 bases aligning to TRBD1. CDR3 length equals 15 residues. Germline V gene lookup returns CDR1 SGHAT and CDR2 FQDESV (reference sequence). After removal of 5 bases from V and 11 bases from J, the junction contained 13 bases not matched to a gene. The CDR3 DNA is TGTGCCAGCAGCCGACAGGGGGAGTTTAGAAATAAGCAGTTCTTC. Translating gives CASSRQGEFRNKQFF.

The genes are TRBV4-1 and TRBJ2-5; TRBD2 might be the D (5 bases). The CDR3 loop spans 17 amino acids. V shed 1 base and J shed 2 bases, with 17 bases lying between them. CDR1 and CDR2 (germline): MGHRA, YSYEKL. CDR3 sequence reads: CASSQGWVASLQETQYF. CDR3 in DNA: TGCGCCAGCAGCCAAGGATGGGTCGCTAGCCTACAAGAGACCCAGTACTTC.

The genes are TRBV7-2 and TRBJ2-1, with D perhaps matching TRBD2 (5 bases). CDR3 length: 13 amino acids. The germline gives CDR1 SGHTA, CDR2 FQGNSA. Trimming removed 0 bases from V and 10 bases from J, with 10 bases in between. The CDR3 region is CASSLAQLAEQFF. The CDR3 bases are TGTGCCAGCAGCTTAGCGCAGTTAGCGGAGCAGTTCTTC.

This chain joins TRBV28 and TRBJ1-1; 12 bases match TRBD1. This CDR3 is built from 15 residues. Germline values: CDR1 MDHEN, CDR2 SYDVKM. V gave up 5 bases and J gave up 2 bases; unmatched junction bases: 3. The chain's CDR3 is CASSGTGGPNTEAFF. The CDR3 DNA reads TGTGCCAGCAGTGGGACAGGGGGCCCCAACACTGAAGCTTTCTTT.

This chain connects TRBV6-5 to TRBJ2-7, with D perhaps TRBD2 (6 bases). Trimming cost V 8 bases and J 1 base, with 15 bases left between them. This CDR3 has 14 amino acids. The germline V gene has CDR1 MNHEY and CDR2 SVGAGI. The CDR3 DNA reads as TGTGCCAGCGCCTGGCGGGACGGTTCCTACGAGCAGTACTTC. The encoded protein is CASAWRDGSYEQYF.

Concerning this clone: Other nucleotide sequences in the sample specify the same CDR3. The chain employs TRBV27 and TRBJ2-2; D may be TRBD2 (6 bases). V was cut by 5 bases and J by 0 bases, with 10 bases left in between. The CDR3 is made up of 15 amino acids. Germline CDR1 reads MNHEY; CDR2 reads SMNVEV (reference sequence). DNA for the CDR3: TGTGCCAGCAGTCCGCGGGGAGCGAACACCGGGGAGCTGTTTTTT. Its protein product is CASSPRGANTGELFF.

In the case of this clone: This same CDR3 is encoded by further DNA sequences in the sample. The CDR3 bases are TGTGCCAGTAGTATCGGTGCTGGGGCCAACGTCCTGACTTTC. Protein product: CASSIGAGANVLTF. The chain employs TRBV19 and TRBJ2-6, with D hard to call. With 3 bases removed from V and 2 bases from J, the gap between germline ends came to 5 bases. CDR3 length: 14 residues. CDR1 is LNHDA and CDR2 is SQIVND in the germline V gene (reference sequence).

The chain is built from TRBV30 and TRBJ1-1; 7 bases line up with TRBD1. Germline trimming cut 0 bases from V and 4 bases from J; bases unmatched to any gene: 8. Germline loops: CDR1 GTSNPN, CDR2 SVGIG (reference sequence). CDR3 size: 15 residues. This CDR3 is CAWSVPTGLFTEAFF. CDR3 in DNA: TGTGCCTGGAGTGTACCGACAGGGTTATTCACTGAAGCTTTCTTT.

The chain joins TRBV4-1 to TRBJ2-5; 7 bases map to TRBD2. CDR3 size: 16 residues. Germline lookup yields CDR1 MGHRA and CDR2 YSYEKL. V lost 5 bases and J lost 4; bases outside the gene matches: 13. The CDR3 loop is CASSSRGAGEGETQYF. The CDR3, as DNA: TGCGCCAGCAGCTCCCGTGGTGCGGGAGAAGGAGAGACCCAGTACTTC.

The V gene is TRBV11-2, the J gene TRBJ1-4; tentative D call: TRBD1 (6 bases). V lost 0 bases, J lost 7 bases, and 9 bases lay in between. The length of the CDR3 is 14 residues. CDR1 SGHAT and CDR2 FQNNGV come from the germline V gene. CDR3 sequence: CASSLDRGSEKLFF. Written as DNA, the CDR3 is TGTGCCAGCAGCTTAGATAGGGGGTCTGAAAAACTGTTTTTT.

V is TRBV29-1 and J is TRBJ1-2; a weak D match, TRBD1 (5 bases). Trimming shortened V by 6 bases and J by 0 bases, and 14 bases separated the two germline ends. The germline CDR1 and CDR2 sequences are SQVTM and ANQGSEA. The length of the CDR3 is 14 residues. The CDR3 DNA sequence: TGCAGCGTGGGGGAGCGCTACCCTAACTATGGCTACACCTTC. This gives the protein CSVGERYPNYGYTF.

The J gene is TRBJ1-1, the V gene TRBV6-1, with a tentative D call TRBD1 (6 bases). With 6 bases removed from V and 5 bases from J, the gap between germline ends came to 13 bases. The CDR3 totals 13 residues. Germline-derived CDR1 and CDR2 are MNHNS and SASEGT. DNA of the CDR3: TGTGCCAGCAGCTACAGGGAGGGAACTGAAGCTTTCTTT. It translates to CASSYREGTEAFF.

V usage is TRBV4-3 and J usage is TRBJ1-3; 7 positions agree with TRBD1. Germline-derived CDR1 and CDR2 are LGHNA and YSLEER. The CDR3 is 15 residues long. Losses at the gene ends were 4 bases for V and 2 bases for J; bases not matched to a gene: 5. CDR3 in amino acids: CASSLDRRPGNTIYF. CDR3 DNA: TGCGCCAGCAGCCTGGACAGGAGACCTGGAAACACCATATATTTT.

The CDR3 here is CASSLWGRENTGELFF. Written as DNA, the CDR3 is TGTGCCAGCAGTTTATGGGGCAGGGAGAACACCGGGGAGCTGTTTTTT. The rearrangement uses TRBV27 and TRBJ2-2; D might be TRBD1 (5 bases). Germline-derived CDR1 and CDR2 are MNHEY and SMNVEV (reference sequence). The CDR3 consists of 16 residues. V was shortened by 1 base and J by 1 base, with 10 bases between the two germline ends.

The chain has TRBV2 and TRBJ2-3, with 8 bases matching TRBD2. The J segment lost 4 bases and the V segment lost 7 bases, leaving 10 bases of the junction unmatched. Germline lookup yields CDR1 SNHLY and CDR2 FYNNEI. This CDR3 contains 15 residues. CDR3 bases: TGTGCCAGCACCTCGATTGGACTAGCCCCAGATACGCAGTATTTT. This gives the protein CASTSIGLAPDTQYF.

This sequence joins TRBV2 and TRBJ2-7; TRBD1 matches 10 bases. The CDR3 is 16 amino acids. Germline loops: CDR1 SNHLY, CDR2 FYNNEI. The J segment lost 4 bases and the V segment lost 0 bases, leaving 6 bases of the junction unmatched. The CDR3: CASSEAPGQGTYEQYF. CDR3 nucleotides: TGTGCCAGCAGTGAAGCGCCGGGACAGGGGACGTACGAGCAGTACTTC. The full variable domain, with the rest looked up from reference TRBV2 and TRBJ2-7, is EPEVTQTPSHQVTQMGQEVILRCVPISNHLYFYWYRQILGQKVEFLVSFYNNEISEKSEIFDDQFSVERPDGSNFTLKIRSTKLEDSAMYFCASSEAPGQGTYEQYFGPGTRLTVT.

The gene calls are TRBV5-1 and TRBJ2-7, with 11 bases aligning to TRBD1. CDR1 SGHRS and CDR2 YFSETQ come from the germline V gene. The V gene end was trimmed by 3 bases and the J gene end by 2 bases; junction bases not matched to a gene: 4. This CDR3 is built from 15 residues. CDR3 DNA sequence: TGCGCCAGCAGCTGGGGGACAGGGGGAACCTACGAGCAGTACTTC. Protein: CASSWGTGGTYEQYF.

V is TRBV28 and J is TRBJ1-1; tentatively, D is TRBD1 (6 bases). Trimming stripped 5 bases from V and 0 bases from J, with 13 bases between. Germline CDR1 and CDR2: MDHEN and SYDVKM. CDR3 length: 15 residues. For the CDR3, the DNA is TGTGCCAGCAGTCCTACGACAGGTATGAACACTGAAGCTTTCTTT. It is translated as CASSPTTGMNTEAFF.

The chain joins TRBV28 to TRBJ1-2; D gene unclear. Germline CDR1 is MDHEN and CDR2 is SYDVKM. The CDR3 covers 13 residues. V was clipped by 2 bases and J by 8 bases, with 12 bases between them. The CDR3 protein is CASSLGLSWGYTF. The CDR3 coding sequence is TGTGCCAGCAGTTTAGGTCTGTCATGGGGCTACACCTTC.

The chain joins TRBV27 to TRBJ2-5; possibly TRBD1 or TRBD2 for D (5 bases each). Trimming pared 5 bases from V and 8 bases from J, leaving 18 bases between. The CDR3 loop spans 14 amino acids. Germline V gene sequence: CDR1 MNHEY, CDR2 SMNVEV (reference sequence). CDR3 region: CASSPVLGEGTQYF. The CDR3 DNA sequence: TGTGCCAGCAGTCCCGTCTTGGGGGAAGGAACCCAGTACTTC.

The gene calls are TRBV7-9 and TRBJ2-1; 7 bases agree with TRBD2. Germline assignment: CDR1 SEHNR and CDR2 FQNEAQ (reference sequence). The V gene end was trimmed by 5 bases and the J gene end by 6 bases; junction bases not matched to a gene: 10. There are 15 residues in the CDR3. This CDR3 is CASSPRGIGTNEQFF. CDR3 nucleotide sequence: TGTGCCAGCAGCCCGCGGGGGATCGGGACCAATGAGCAGTTCTTC.

The chain couples TRBV15 to TRBJ2-1; 13 bases are a match to TRBD2. Trimming cost V 1 base and J 8 bases; bases outside gene matches: 5. The V gene's germline CDR1 is LNHNV and CDR2 YYDKDF (reference sequence). The CDR3 is 16 residues long. The CDR3 loop reads CATSRGTSGSVDEQFF. The CDR3 DNA reads as TGTGCCACCAGCAGAGGGACTAGCGGGAGTGTTGATGAGCAGTTCTTC.

The V and J genes are TRBV27 and TRBJ2-7, with a weak D call TRBD2 (5 bases). The CDR3 runs 17 residues. V was clipped by 2 bases and J by 4 bases, with 21 bases between them. CDR1 and CDR2 (germline): MNHEY, SMNVEV (reference sequence). The CDR3 DNA reads TGTGCCAGCAGTTTAAAGACTCTGCCCGTGAGAGGGTACGAGCAGTACTTC. Protein: CASSLKTLPVRGYEQYF.

The chain employs TRBV18 and TRBJ1-2, with D uncertain. The CDR3 extends over 16 amino acids. Trimming stripped 2 bases from V and 3 bases from J, with 16 bases between. The germline CDR1 and CDR2 sequences are KGHSH and LQKENI. CDR3 nucleotide sequence: TGTGCCAGCTCACCAACCTCCGAGGGCCCCTACTATGGCTACACCTTC. This gives the protein CASSPTSEGPYYGYTF.